This T cell receptor (beta chain) was profiled in a study of response to subunit inactivated influenza vaccine. Overall study findings and caveats: Authors suggested seasonal influenza vaccinations each recruit few new T cells.

A remark on this clonotype: Its antigen is still unknown.

TCRdb re-analysed the RT-PCR reads in MiXCR, keeping a single row per CDR3 protein. Of roughly 710,000 distinct CDR3 sequences listed, 11% to 15% were seen once; the top ten hold 7.6%. CDR1 is MNHNS, CDR2 SASEGT, per germline. Trimming stripped 1 base from V and 0 bases from J, with 7 bases between. This CDR3 is 15 amino acids long. This clonotype was sampled from a man in his fifties or sixties who received an inactivated influenza vaccine. The material was PBMCs from blood, obtained 14 to 15 days before vaccination. This rearrangement joins TRBV6-1 to TRBJ1-3; D is unresolved. CDR3 protein: CASSEVDGSGNTIYF. The CDR3 nucleotides read TGTGCCAGCAGTGAAGTCGACGGCTCTGGAAACACCATATATTTT.